A selection of T cell receptor beta chains follows, all from one sample in a study of T-cell memory formation after mild COVID-19. MiXCR, applied by TCRdb to the 5' RACE reads, yields one record per CDR3 protein. The sample yields about 320,000 distinct CDR3 sequences, approximately 14% seen once. Sequenced: PBMCs or a T cell subset sorted from them (not recorded which). These receptors all come from a man younger than 35 who had mild COVID-19 (a few samples of this study predate the infection). Cell type and time point are not known. Each CDR3 is given with its conserved first and last residue. D genes are given only for firm matches. The size field is filled for only some rows; it gives once, few, many or a size class.

cdr3_nt,cdr3_aa,j_call,clone_size,d_call,v_call
TGTGCCAGCACCCTCAGGGGGGCCACAGATACGCAGTATTTT,CASTLRGATDTQYF,TRBJ2-3,few,-,TRBV12-3/TRBV12-4
TGTGCCATCAGTGAGTCGATCGTAGCGGACAATGAGCAGTTCTTC,CAISESIVADNEQFF,TRBJ2-1,few,-,TRBV10-3
TGTGCCAGCAGCTTGTTTCAGGGGGCCGAGGAGACCCAGTACTTC,CASSLFQGAEETQYF,TRBJ2-5,-,TRBD1,TRBV5-4
TGTGCCAGCAGTACTTACTTACCCGACCGGGCTAAATGGAATTCACCCCTCCACTTT,CASSTYLPDRAKWNSPLHF,TRBJ1-6,-,-,TRBV2
TGCGCCAGCAGCTTGGGGGCAGGGGGCAACATTCAGTACTTC,CASSLGAGGNIQYF,TRBJ2-4,few,TRBD1,TRBV5-1
TGTGCCAGCAGCCGCGCGGCGGGGGGGATTACCTACAATGAGCAGTTCTTC,CASSRAAGGITYNEQFF,TRBJ2-1,few,TRBD2,TRBV7-2
TGTGCCAGCGGGGGGGAGGAGAATTCACCCCTCCACTTT,CASGGEENSPLHF,TRBJ1-6,-,-,TRBV10-3
TGCGCCAGCAGCACTGGGGGAGAGTACGAGCAGTACTTC,CASSTGGEYEQYF,TRBJ2-7,-,-,TRBV5-1
TGCGCCAGCAGCCGTCATGCAGGACAGGGATCCTACGAGCAGTACTTC,CASSRHAGQGSYEQYF,TRBJ2-7,few,TRBD1,TRBV5-1
TGCGCCAGCAGCTCGGGCCGAGCGGTTGAGACCCAGTACTTC,CASSSGRAVETQYF,TRBJ2-5,-,-,TRBV5-1
TGTGCCAGCAGCCCTCCGGTTGGTAAAGAGACCCAGTACTTC,CASSPPVGKETQYF,TRBJ2-5,many,-,TRBV7-9
TGTGCCAGCAGCCATAATACGAGGACACCCCAAGAGACCCAGTACTTC,CASSHNTRTPQETQYF,TRBJ2-5,-,-,TRBV7-9
TGTGCCAGCAGTTACGGGACAGGGGCTTCCGAGCAGTACTTC,CASSYGTGASEQYF,TRBJ2-7,few,TRBD1,TRBV12-3/TRBV12-4
TGTGCCAGCAGCTCCCATCTAGCGGGGACGTCCACAGATACGCAGTATTTT,CASSSHLAGTSTDTQYF,TRBJ2-3,few,TRBD2,TRBV7-3
TGTGCCAGCTCACCAATCGGCACCACCGGGGAGCTGTTTTTT,CASSPIGTTGELFF,TRBJ2-2,-,-,TRBV18
TGCAGTGCTCCTTCTGGACCGGGACCCTTCTCCTACGAGCAGTACTTC,CSAPSGPGPFSYEQYF,TRBJ2-7,-,-,TRBV20-1
TGTGCCAGCAGCTTAGCGAGGTGGAGCCAGGGGGCGCGTAATGACTATGGCTACACCTTC,CASSLARWSQGARNDYGYTF,TRBJ1-2,-,TRBD1,TRBV7-2
TGTGCCAGCAGCGACCTGAGCTCCTACGAGCAGTACTTC,CASSDLSSYEQYF,TRBJ2-7,few,-,TRBV6-2/TRBV6-3
TGTGCCATCTTCGGAGGCGTTTTGCACACTGAAGCTTTCTTT,CAIFGGVLHTEAFF,TRBJ1-1,few,-,TRBV10-3
TGTGCCAGCAGTTACGCAGGGGGGATTCAGTACTTC,CASSYAGGIQYF,TRBJ2-4,few,-,TRBV6-5
TGTGCCAGCAGGCGGGGGACCCAAGAGACCCAGTACTTC,CASRRGTQETQYF,TRBJ2-5,few,TRBD2,TRBV7-2
TGTGCCAGCAGCTTAGCTGCGGACAGAAACTATGGCTACACCTTC,CASSLAADRNYGYTF,TRBJ1-2,many,-,TRBV7-9
TGCGCCAGCAGCCAAGCTCCTAGCGGGGACACAGATACGCAGTATTTT,CASSQAPSGDTDTQYF,TRBJ2-3,few,TRBD2,TRBV4-3
TGCGCCAGCAGTCAGACAGGGAATAAAAATGAGCAGTTCTTC,CASSQTGNKNEQFF,TRBJ2-1,few,TRBD1,TRBV5-1
TGCGCCAGCAGCCAAGTTGGGCCGGTGGTGGAGACCCAGTACTTC,CASSQVGPVVETQYF,TRBJ2-5,-,-,TRBV4-1
TGTGCCAGCAGCTTAGGTTCCCAGCCCCAGCATTTT,CASSLGSQPQHF,TRBJ1-5,many,-,TRBV13
TGTGCCAGCAGCTTAGGGGGGCCCGGAAACACCATATATTTT,CASSLGGPGNTIYF,TRBJ1-3,few,-,TRBV7-2
TGTGCCATCAGTGGGGGGAGTACCGGGGAGCTGTTTTTT,CAISGGSTGELFF,TRBJ2-2,-,-,TRBV10-3
TGTGCCACCAGCAGAGGACCGCAGGGAAGCAATCAGCCCCAGCATTTT,CATSRGPQGSNQPQHF,TRBJ1-5,-,-,TRBV15
TGTGCCAGCAGTTCTTGGACTAGCGGGGGGGGAATCACAGATACGCAGTATTTT,CASSSWTSGGGITDTQYF,TRBJ2-3,-,TRBD2,TRBV27
TGTGCCAGCAGCTTTGGGACAGGGGTGCTTTTTTCCTATAATTCACCCCTCCACTTT,CASSFGTGVLFSYNSPLHF,TRBJ1-6,few,TRBD1,TRBV7-9
TGCGCCAGCAGCTCCGACTCATCAGATACGCAGTATTTT,CASSSDSSDTQYF,TRBJ2-3,-,-,TRBV5-1
TGTGCCAGCAGCTTTAGGGGGCACACTGAAGCTTTCTTT,CASSFRGHTEAFF,TRBJ1-1,few,TRBD1,TRBV7-9
TGTGCCAGCACCGAGGTATACGGGACAGCACTCACCGGGGAGCTGTTTTTT,CASTEVYGTALTGELFF,TRBJ2-2,-,TRBD1,TRBV6-2/TRBV6-3
TGTGCCAGCCGCGAAGGGGATAATGAAAAACTGTTTTTT,CASREGDNEKLFF,TRBJ1-4,-,-,TRBV7-9
TGTGCCAGCACTGAGGCCTACGAGCAGTACTTC,CASTEAYEQYF,TRBJ2-7,few,-,TRBV2
TGTGCCAGCAGCTTAGATACAGGGGCTAGCTATGAGCAGTTCTTC,CASSLDTGASYEQFF,TRBJ2-1,few,TRBD1,TRBV7-9
TGTGCCAGCAGCTTGGCCTTACAAGGACGAGGAAACACCATATATTTT,CASSLALQGRGNTIYF,TRBJ1-3,-,-,TRBV5-5
TGTGCCAGCATCCGTACAGGGGGACCCTCTGGAAACACCATATATTTT,CASIRTGGPSGNTIYF,TRBJ1-3,few,TRBD1,TRBV5-6
TGTGCCAGCAGCTTAGAGGTGCGAATAAACTATGGCTACACCTTC,CASSLEVRINYGYTF,TRBJ1-2,-,-,TRBV7-2
TGTGCCAGCAGCTCAAACAGGGGTCCCTATGGCTACACCTTC,CASSSNRGPYGYTF,TRBJ1-2,-,TRBD1,TRBV14
TGCGCCAGCAGCTTGTTTAGCGGGGGGACGGCAGATACGCAGTATTTT,CASSLFSGGTADTQYF,TRBJ2-3,few,TRBD2,TRBV5-1
TGCGCCAGCAGGAGGACAGGGGATGAGCAGTTCTTC,CASRRTGDEQFF,TRBJ2-1,-,TRBD1,TRBV5-1
TGTGCCAGCAGCCCGGGACAGAGCGCCTACGAGCAGTACTTC,CASSPGQSAYEQYF,TRBJ2-7,few,TRBD1,TRBV4-2
TGCAGCGTCCGACAGGGAGGATCACCCCTCCACTTT,CSVRQGGSPLHF,TRBJ1-6,-,TRBD1,TRBV29-1
TGCGCCAGCAGCCAAGATAGGAGGAATCAGCCCCAGCATTTT,CASSQDRRNQPQHF,TRBJ1-5,few,-,TRBV4-3
TGCGCCAGCAGCGTAGATAGGTCCCAGTTCTTC,CASSVDRSQFF,TRBJ2-1,-,-,TRBV5-1
TGCAGTGCTAGGGCAGGGGGGAGCTCCTACGAGCAGTACTTC,CSARAGGSSYEQYF,TRBJ2-7,-,-,TRBV20-1
TGTGCCAGCTCCCCCCTAGACTCCTACAATGAGCAGTTCTTC,CASSPLDSYNEQFF,TRBJ2-1,few,-,TRBV18
TGTGCCAGCAGTTTAACAGGCCTCACAGATACGCAGTATTTT,CASSLTGLTDTQYF,TRBJ2-3,-,-,TRBV12-3/TRBV12-4
TGTGCCAGCAGCCCGGACTGGAGGGAGACCCAGTACTTC,CASSPDWRETQYF,TRBJ2-5,few,-,TRBV5-4
TGCGCCAGCAGCCACCGCCACAGCCCGCTAGCGGGGGGGCCTTCCGGCAAAAACATTCAGTACTTC,CASSHRHSPLAGGPSGKNIQYF,TRBJ2-4,many,TRBD2,TRBV4-3
TGTGCCAGCAGCCCGCTACCTTCAGGGTCTTGGAATAATGAGCAGTTCTTC,CASSPLPSGSWNNEQFF,TRBJ2-1,few,-,TRBV14